This T cell receptor (beta chain) is from a study of cytomegalovirus exposure and HLA in healthy donors. The V end was cut by 5 bases, the J end by 1 base, with 17 bases between. The germline CDR1 and CDR2 sequences are SGHVS and FNYEAQ. The CDR3 covers 16 residues. TCRdb's table, derived via immunoSEQ multiplex PCR, lists solely in-frame clones and lacks some. Seen here are 150,000 to 200,000 clones, more than 75% observed once, and the top ten hold roughly 3%. V is TRBV7-6 and J is TRBJ1-1; possible D gene TRBD1, 6 bases. This sequence was found in a man aged 18-30 years in good health and CMV-seronegative. The specimen sequenced was PBMCs. CDR3 DNA sequence: TGTGCCAGCAGCCAGTGGGGGCGAGAAGGGAACACTGAAGCTTTCTTT. It codes for CASSQWGREGNTEAFF. Drawing the rest from reference TRBV7-6 and TRBJ1-1, the complete variable domain is GAGVSQSPRYKVTKRGQDVALRCDPISGHVSLYWYRQALGQGPEFLTYFNYEAQQDKSGLPNDRFSAERPEGSISTLTIQRTEQRDSAMYRCASSQWGREGNTEAFFGQGTRLTVV.